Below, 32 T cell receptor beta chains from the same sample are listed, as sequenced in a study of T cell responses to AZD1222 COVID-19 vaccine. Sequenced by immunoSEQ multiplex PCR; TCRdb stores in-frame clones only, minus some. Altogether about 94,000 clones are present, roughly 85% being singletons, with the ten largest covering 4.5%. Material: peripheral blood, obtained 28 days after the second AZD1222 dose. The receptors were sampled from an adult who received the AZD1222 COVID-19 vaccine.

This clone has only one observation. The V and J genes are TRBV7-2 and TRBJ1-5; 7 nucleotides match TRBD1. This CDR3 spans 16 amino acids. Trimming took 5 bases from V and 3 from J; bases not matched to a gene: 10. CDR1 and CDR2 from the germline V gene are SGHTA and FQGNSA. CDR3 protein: CASSQRDSLYNQPQHF. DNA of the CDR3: TGTGCCAGCAGCCAACGGGACAGCCTCTACAATCAGCCCCAGCATTTT.

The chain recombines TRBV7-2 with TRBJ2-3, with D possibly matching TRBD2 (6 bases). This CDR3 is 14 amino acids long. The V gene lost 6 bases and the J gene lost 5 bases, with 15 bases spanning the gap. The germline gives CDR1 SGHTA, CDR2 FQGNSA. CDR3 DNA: TGTGCCAGCAGTCGAGAGGGCGGGGAAGATACGCAGTATTTT. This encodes CASSREGGEDTQYF.

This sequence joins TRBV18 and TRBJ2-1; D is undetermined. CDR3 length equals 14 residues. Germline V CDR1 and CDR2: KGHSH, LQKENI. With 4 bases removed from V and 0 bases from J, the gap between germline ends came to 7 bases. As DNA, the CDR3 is TGTGCCAGCTCACTTCTGGACTCCTACAATGAGCAGTTCTTC. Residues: CASSLLDSYNEQFF.

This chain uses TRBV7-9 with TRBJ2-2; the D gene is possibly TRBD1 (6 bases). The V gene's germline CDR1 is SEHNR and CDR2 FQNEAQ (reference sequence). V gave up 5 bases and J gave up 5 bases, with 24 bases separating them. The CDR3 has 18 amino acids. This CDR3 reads CASSITLRGSWFTGELFF. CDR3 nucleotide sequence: TGTGCCAGCAGCATCACACTAAGGGGGAGCTGGTTTACCGGGGAGCTGTTTTTT. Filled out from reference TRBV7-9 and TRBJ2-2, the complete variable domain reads DTGVSQNPRHKITKRGQNVTFRCDPISEHNRLYWYRQTLGQGPEFLTYFQNEAQLEKSRLLSDRFSAERPKGSFSTLEIQRTEQGDSAMYLCASSITLRGSWFTGELFFGEGSRLTVL.

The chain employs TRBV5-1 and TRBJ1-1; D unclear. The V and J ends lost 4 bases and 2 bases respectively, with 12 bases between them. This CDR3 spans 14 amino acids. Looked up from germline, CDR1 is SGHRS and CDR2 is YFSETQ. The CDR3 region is CASSRSRTNTEAFF. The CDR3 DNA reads TGCGCCAGCAGCCGCAGTCGCACTAACACTGAAGCTTTCTTT.

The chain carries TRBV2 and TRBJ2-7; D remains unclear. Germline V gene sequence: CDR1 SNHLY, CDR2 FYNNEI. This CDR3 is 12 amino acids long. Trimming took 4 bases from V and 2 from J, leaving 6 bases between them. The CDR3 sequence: CASSAIPYEQYF. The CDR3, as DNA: TGTGCCAGCAGTGCTATCCCCTACGAGCAGTACTTC.

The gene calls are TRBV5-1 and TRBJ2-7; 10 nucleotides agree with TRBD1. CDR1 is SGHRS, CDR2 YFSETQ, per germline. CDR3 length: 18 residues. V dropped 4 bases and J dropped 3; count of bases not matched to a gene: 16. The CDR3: CASSGGQRDRGSHYEQYF. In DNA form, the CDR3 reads TGCGCCAGCAGCGGGGGACAAAGGGACAGGGGATCTCACTACGAGCAGTACTTC. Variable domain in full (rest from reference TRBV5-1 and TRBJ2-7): KAGVTQTPRYLIKTRGQQVTLSCSPISGHRSVSWYQQTPGQGLQFLFEYFSETQRNKGNFPGRFSGRQFSNSRSEMNVSTLELGDSALYLCASSGGQRDRGSHYEQYFGPGTRLTVT.

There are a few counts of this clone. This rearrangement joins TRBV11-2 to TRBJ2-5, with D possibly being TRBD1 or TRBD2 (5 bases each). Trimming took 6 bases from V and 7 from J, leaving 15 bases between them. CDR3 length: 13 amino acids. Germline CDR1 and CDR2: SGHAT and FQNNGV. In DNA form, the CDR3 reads TGTGCCAGCAGTTTGACCGGGACGGGGACCCAGTACTTC. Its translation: CASSLTGTGTQYF. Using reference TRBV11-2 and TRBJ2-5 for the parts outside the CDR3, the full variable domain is EAGVAQSPRYKIIEKRQSVAFWCNPISGHATLYWYQQILGQGPKLLIQFQNNGVVDDSQLPKDRFSAERLKGVDSTLKIQPAKLEDSAVYLCASSLTGTGTQYFGPGTRLLVL.

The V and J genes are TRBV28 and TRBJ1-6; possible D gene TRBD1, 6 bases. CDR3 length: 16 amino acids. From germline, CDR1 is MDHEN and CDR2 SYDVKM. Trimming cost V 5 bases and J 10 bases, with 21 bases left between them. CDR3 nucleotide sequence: TGTGCCAGCAGTCCACCCGGGGACGGCACAGGGTCACCCCTCCACTTT. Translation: CASSPPGDGTGSPLHF.

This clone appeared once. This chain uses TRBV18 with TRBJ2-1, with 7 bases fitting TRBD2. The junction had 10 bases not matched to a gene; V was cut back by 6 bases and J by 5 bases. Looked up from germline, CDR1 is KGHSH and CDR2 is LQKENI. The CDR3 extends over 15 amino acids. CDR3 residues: CASSASGNRDNEQFF. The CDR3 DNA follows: TGTGCCAGCTCCGCAAGCGGGAATCGCGACAATGAGCAGTTCTTC.

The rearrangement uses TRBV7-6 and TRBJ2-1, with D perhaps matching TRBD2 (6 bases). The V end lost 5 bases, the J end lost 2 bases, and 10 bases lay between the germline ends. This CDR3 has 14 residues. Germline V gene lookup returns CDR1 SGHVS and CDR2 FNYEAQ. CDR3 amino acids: CASSPRETYNEQFF. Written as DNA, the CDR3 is TGTGCCAGCAGCCCCCGGGAGACCTACAATGAGCAGTTCTTC.

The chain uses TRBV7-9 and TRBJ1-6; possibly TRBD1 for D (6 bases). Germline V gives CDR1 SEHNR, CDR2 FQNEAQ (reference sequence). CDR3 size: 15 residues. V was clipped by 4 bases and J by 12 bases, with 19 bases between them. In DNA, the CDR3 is TGTGCCAGCAGCTCTCGAGTGGGGGGCGGTCTACCCCTCCACTTT. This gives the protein CASSSRVGGGLPLHF.

CDR3 amino acids: CASSSTGGYGYTF. CDR3 nucleotide sequence: TGTGCCAGCAGCTCGACAGGGGGTTATGGCTACACCTTC. The chain is built from TRBV7-3 and TRBJ1-2; TRBD1 agrees at 9 bases. With 4 bases clipped from V and 5 bases from J, the junction kept 2 bases outside the gene matches. The length of the CDR3 is 13 residues. Germline loops: CDR1 SGHTA, CDR2 FQGTGA.

The CDR3: CASSLRTGTYGYTF. CDR3 nucleotide sequence: TGTGCCAGCAGCCTACGGACAGGGACCTATGGCTACACCTTC. The V and J genes are TRBV3-1 (or the pseudogene TRBV3-2) and TRBJ1-2; 8 bases match TRBD1. V was clipped by 4 bases and J by 4 bases; unmatched bases: 5. Germline-derived CDR1 and CDR2 are LGHDT and YNNKEL (reference sequence). The CDR3 covers 14 residues.

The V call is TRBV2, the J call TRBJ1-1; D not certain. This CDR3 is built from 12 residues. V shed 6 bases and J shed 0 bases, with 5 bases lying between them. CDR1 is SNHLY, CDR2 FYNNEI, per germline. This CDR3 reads CASRAMNTEAFF. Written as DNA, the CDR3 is TGTGCCAGCAGAGCCATGAACACTGAAGCTTTCTTT.

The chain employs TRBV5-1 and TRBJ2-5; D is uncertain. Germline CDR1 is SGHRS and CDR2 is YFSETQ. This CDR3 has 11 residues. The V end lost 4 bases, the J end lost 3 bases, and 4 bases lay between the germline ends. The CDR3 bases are TGCGCCAGCAGCGCAAAAGAGACCCAGTACTTC. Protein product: CASSAKETQYF.

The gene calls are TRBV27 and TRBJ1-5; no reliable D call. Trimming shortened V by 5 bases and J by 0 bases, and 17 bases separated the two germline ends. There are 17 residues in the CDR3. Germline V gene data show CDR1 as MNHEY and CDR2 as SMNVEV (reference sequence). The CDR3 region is CASSALHRGYSNQPQHF. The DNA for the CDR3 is TGTGCCAGCAGTGCCCTCCATCGGGGTTATAGCAATCAGCCCCAGCATTTT.

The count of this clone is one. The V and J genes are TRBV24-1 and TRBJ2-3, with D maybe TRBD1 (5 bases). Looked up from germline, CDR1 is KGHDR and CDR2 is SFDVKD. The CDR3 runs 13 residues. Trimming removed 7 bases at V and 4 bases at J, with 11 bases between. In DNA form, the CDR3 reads TGTGCCACCAGCTCCAGGGCCCCAGATACGCAGTATTTT. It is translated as CATSSRAPDTQYF.

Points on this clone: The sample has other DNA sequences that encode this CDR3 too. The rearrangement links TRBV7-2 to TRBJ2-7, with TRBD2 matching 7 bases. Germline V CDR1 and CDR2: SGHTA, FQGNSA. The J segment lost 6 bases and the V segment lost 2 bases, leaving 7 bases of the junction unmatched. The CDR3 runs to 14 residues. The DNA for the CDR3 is TGTGCCAGCAGCTTAAGGCGGGAGAAAGGCGAGCAGTACTTC. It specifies CASSLRREKGEQYF.

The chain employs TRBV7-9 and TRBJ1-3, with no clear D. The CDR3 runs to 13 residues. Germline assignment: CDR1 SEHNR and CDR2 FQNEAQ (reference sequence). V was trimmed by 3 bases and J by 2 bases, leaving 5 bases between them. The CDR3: CASSFTAGNTIYF. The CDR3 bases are TGTGCCAGCAGCTTTACGGCTGGAAACACCATATATTTT. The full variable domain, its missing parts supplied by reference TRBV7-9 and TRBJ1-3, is DTGVSQNPRHKITKRGQNVTFRCDPISEHNRLYWYRQTLGQGPEFLTYFQNEAQLEKSRLLSDRFSAERPKGSFSTLEIQRTEQGDSAMYLCASSFTAGNTIYFGEGSWLTVV.

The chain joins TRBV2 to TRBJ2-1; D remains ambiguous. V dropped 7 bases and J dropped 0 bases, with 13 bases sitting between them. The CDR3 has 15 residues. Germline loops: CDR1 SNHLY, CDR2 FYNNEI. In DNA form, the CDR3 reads TGTGCCAGCACCTTGGGGATGAGCTCCTACAATGAGCAGTTCTTC. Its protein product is CASTLGMSSYNEQFF.

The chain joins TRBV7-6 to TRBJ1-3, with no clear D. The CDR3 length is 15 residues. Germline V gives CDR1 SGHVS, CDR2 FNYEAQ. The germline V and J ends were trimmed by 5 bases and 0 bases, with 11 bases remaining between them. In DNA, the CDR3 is TGTGCCAGCAGCCCAGGACGGATCTCTGGAAACACCATATATTTT. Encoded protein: CASSPGRISGNTIYF.

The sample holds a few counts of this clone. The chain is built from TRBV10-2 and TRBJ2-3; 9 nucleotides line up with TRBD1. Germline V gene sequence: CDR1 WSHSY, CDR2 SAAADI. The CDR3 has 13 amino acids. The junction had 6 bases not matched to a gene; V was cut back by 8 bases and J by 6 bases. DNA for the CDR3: TGCGCCAGCCGACTGACAGGGGGGGATACGCAGTATTTT. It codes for CASRLTGGDTQYF.

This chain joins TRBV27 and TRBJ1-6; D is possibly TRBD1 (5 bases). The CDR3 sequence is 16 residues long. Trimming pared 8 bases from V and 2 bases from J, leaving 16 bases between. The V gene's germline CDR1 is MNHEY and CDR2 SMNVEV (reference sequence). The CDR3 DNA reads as TGTGCCAGCGCCTCTGACCCGGGGGCCTATAATTCACCCCTCCACTTT. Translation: CASASDPGAYNSPLHF.

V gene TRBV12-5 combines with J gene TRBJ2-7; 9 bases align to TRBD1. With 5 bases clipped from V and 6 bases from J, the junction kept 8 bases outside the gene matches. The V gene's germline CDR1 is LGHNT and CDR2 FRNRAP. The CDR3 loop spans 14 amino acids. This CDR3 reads CASGHGQGPGEQYF. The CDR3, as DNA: TGTGCTAGTGGTCACGGACAGGGGCCGGGCGAGCAGTACTTC.

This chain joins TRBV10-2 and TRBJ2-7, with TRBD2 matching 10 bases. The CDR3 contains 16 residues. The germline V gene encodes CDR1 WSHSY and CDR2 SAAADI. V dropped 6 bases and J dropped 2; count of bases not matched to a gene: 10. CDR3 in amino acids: CASSELAGVVAYEQYF. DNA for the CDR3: TGCGCCAGCAGCGAGCTAGCGGGAGTTGTGGCCTACGAGCAGTACTTC.

The CDR3 region is CASSFDWRTEAFF. The CDR3 DNA reads TGTGCCAGCAGTTTCGATTGGAGGACTGAAGCTTTCTTT. The V gene is TRBV6-6, the J gene TRBJ1-1; D gene uncertain. Germline CDR1 and CDR2: MNHNY and SVGAGI (reference sequence). The CDR3 has 13 amino acids. V was trimmed by 4 bases and J by 5 bases, leaving 11 bases between them.

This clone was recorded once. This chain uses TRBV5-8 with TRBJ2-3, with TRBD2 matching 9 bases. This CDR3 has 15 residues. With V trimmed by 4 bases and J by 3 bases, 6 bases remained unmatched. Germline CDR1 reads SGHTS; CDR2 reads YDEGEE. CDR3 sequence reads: CASSKARGGTDTQYF. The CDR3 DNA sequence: TGTGCCAGCAGCAAAGCGCGGGGGGGGACAGATACGCAGTATTTT.

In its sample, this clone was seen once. The CDR3 loop reads CASSLKVGLGTEAFF. In nucleotides, the CDR3 is TGTGCCAGCAGCTTAAAGGTGGGGCTGGGCACTGAAGCTTTCTTT. The V call is TRBV7-9, the J call TRBJ1-1, with D possibly being TRBD1 (5 bases). Germline CDR1 and CDR2: SEHNR and FQNEAQ (reference sequence). Trimming removed 2 bases at V and 4 bases at J, with 14 bases between. This CDR3 is built from 15 residues.

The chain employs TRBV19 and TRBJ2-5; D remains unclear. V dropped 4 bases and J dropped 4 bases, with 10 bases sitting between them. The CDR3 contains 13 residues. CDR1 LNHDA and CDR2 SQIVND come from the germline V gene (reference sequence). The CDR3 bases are TGTGCCAGTAGTAAGTGGACCCGAGAGACCCAGTACTTC. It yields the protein CASSKWTRETQYF.

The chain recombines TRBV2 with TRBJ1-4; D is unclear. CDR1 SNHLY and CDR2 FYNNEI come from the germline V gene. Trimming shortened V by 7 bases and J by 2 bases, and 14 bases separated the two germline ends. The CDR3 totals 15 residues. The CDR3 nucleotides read TGTGCCAGCACTCAGGTGGGGAGTACTAATGAAAAACTGTTTTTT. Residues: CASTQVGSTNEKLFF.

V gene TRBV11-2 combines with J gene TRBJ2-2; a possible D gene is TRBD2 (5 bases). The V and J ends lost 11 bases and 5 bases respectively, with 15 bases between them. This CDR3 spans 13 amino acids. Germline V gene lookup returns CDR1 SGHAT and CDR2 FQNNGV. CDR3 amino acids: CAVEGPRTGELFF. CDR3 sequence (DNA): TGTGCCGTCGAGGGCCCCCGAACCGGGGAGCTGTTTTTT.